The clone carrying this TCR beta chain was observed at least ten times. Its antigen is undetermined. The CDR3 runs 16 residues. Trimming removed 0 bases from V and 5 bases from J; junction bases left unmatched: 7. CDR1 is MNHEY and CDR2 is SMNVEV in the germline V gene (reference sequence). TCR beta CDR3 sequences were amplified from RNA transcripts. HTBI primers were used for first-round RT-PCR of the TCR CDR3. MiXCR, run by TCRdb on the multiplex PCR reads, gives a single entry per CDR3 protein. The sample shows around 420,000 distinct CDR3 sequences, about 15% of them seen only once. These data come from a study of T cells in Graves' hyperthyroidism and ophthalmopathy. Study details: Peripheral blood was drawn at first diagnosis, prior to all treatment.

Study-level results: Among clonotypes expanded in thyroid above 0.001, most were also found in blood.

In patients aged 18 to 65, hyperthyroidism was newly diagnosed, with duration under 2 months. The authors obtained PBMCs from roughly 9.7 ml of fresh peripheral blood. The receptor was derived from a woman younger than 35 with Graves' hyperthyroidism. The genes are TRBV27 and TRBJ2-5; 9 bases map to TRBD2. The sequenced material came from blood. The CDR3 region is CASSLSRGRAGETQYF. DNA of the CDR3: TGTGCCAGCAGTTTATCCCGCGGGAGGGCCGGCGAGACCCAGTACTTC.